This TCR beta chain was sequenced during a study of T-cell memory formation after mild COVID-19. V dropped 4 bases and J dropped 7; count of bases not matched to a gene: 15. CDR1 is GTSNPN and CDR2 is SVGIG in the germline V gene (reference sequence). CDR3 length equals 16 residues. TCRdb independently ran MiXCR on the 5' RACE reads; one entry per CDR3 protein. This sample has 450,000 to 650,000 distinct CDR3 sequences, with about a fifth found just once. The chain employs TRBV30 and TRBJ1-4; TRBD1 agrees at 7 bases. This receptor was identified in an adult woman who had mild COVID-19 (a few samples of this study predate the infection). Cell type and time point are not known. Sequenced sample: PBMCs or a T cell subset sorted from them (not recorded which). The CDR3 is CAWNGPGGTVTEKLFF. CDR3 sequence (DNA): TGTGCCTGGAATGGCCCCGGGGGGACAGTGACTGAAAAACTGTTTTTT.